This TCR beta chain was profiled in a study of cytomegalovirus exposure and HLA in healthy donors. General observations from the study: Listed as cytomegalovirus-associated were around 160 TCR beta chains.

Points on this clone: What it binds is unknown.

Amplification used 60 Vbeta primers and 13 Jbeta primers. Using immunoSEQ multiplex PCR, the repertoire was profiled, and TCRdb retains in-frame clones only, with some absent. This listing includes about 50,000 clones. The sequenced sample was PBMCs. The clonotype was recovered from a woman between 18 and 30 years old in good health and CMV-seronegative.

The CDR3 loop is CASNPGLASSYEQYF. The CDR3 DNA is TGTGCCAGTAACCCCGGGCTAGCGTCTTCCTACGAGCAGTACTTC. V usage is TRBV19 and J usage is TRBJ2-7, with a tentative D call TRBD2 (6 bases). CDR1 LNHDA and CDR2 SQIVND come from the germline V gene (reference sequence). This CDR3 spans 15 amino acids. V lost 7 bases and J lost 1, with 17 bases in between.